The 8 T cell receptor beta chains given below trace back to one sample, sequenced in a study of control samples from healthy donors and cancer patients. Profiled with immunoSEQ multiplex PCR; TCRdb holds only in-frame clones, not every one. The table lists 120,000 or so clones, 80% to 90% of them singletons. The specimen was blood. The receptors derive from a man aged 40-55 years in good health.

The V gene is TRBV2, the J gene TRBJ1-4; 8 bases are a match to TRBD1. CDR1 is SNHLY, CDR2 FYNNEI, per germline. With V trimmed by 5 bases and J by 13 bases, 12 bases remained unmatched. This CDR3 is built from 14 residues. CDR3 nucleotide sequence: TGTGCCAGCAGTACTTCAGGGGGCGGGCTAGTACTGTTTTTT. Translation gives CASSTSGGGLVLFF. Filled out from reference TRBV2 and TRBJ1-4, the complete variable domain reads EPEVTQTPSHQVTQMGQEVILRCVPISNHLYFYWYRQILGQKVEFLVSFYNNEISEKSEIFDDQFSVERPDGSNFTLKIRSTKLEDSAMYFCASSTSGGGLVLFFGSGTQLSVL.

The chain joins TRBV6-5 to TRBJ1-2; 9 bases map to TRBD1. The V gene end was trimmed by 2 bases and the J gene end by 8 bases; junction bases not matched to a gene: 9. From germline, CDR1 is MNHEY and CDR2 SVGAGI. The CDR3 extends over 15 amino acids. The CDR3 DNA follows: TGTGCCAGCAGTTACGCCTCACAGGGGGCGCGCGGCTACACCTTC. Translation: CASSYASQGARGYTF.

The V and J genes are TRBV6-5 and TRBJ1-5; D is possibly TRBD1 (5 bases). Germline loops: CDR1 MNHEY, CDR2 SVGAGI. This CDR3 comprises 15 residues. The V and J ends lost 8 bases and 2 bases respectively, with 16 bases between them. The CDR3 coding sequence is TGTGCCAGCGGGAGGGCAGGGTCGGGCAATCAGCCCCAGCATTTT. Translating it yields CASGRAGSGNQPQHF.

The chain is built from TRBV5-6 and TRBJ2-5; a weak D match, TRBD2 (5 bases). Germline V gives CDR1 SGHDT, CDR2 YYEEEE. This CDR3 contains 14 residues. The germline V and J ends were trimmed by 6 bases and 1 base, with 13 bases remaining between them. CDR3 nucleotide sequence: TGTGCCAGCACCGAGGGCAACCTCCAAGAGACCCAGTACTTC. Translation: CASTEGNLQETQYF.

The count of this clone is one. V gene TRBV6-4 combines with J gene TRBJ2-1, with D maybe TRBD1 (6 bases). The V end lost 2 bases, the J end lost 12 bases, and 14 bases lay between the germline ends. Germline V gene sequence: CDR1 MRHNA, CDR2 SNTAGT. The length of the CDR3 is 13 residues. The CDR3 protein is CASSDTLRGLQFF. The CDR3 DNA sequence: TGTGCCAGCAGTGACACACTTAGGGGGTTGCAGTTCTTC.

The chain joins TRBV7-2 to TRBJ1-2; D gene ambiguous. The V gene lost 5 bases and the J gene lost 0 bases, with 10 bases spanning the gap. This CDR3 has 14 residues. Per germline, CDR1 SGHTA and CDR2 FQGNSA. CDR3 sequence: CASSADGTNYGYTF. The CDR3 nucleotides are TGTGCCAGCAGCGCCGACGGGACTAACTATGGCTACACCTTC.

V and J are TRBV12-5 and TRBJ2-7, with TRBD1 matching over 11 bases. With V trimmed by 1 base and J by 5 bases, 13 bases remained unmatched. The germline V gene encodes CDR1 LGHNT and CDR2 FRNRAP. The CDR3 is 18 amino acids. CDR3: CASGLARGQGAFIHEQYF. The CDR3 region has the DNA TGTGCTAGTGGTTTGGCTCGAGGACAGGGGGCGTTTATCCACGAGCAGTACTTC.

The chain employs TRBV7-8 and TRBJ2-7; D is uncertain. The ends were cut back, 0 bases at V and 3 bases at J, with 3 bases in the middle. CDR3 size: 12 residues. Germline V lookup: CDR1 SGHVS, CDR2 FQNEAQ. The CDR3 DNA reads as TGTGCCAGCAGCTTAGCTCACTACGAGCAGTACTTC. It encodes CASSLAHYEQYF. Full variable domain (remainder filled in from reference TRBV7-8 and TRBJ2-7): GAGVSQSPRYKVAKRGQDVALRCDPISGHVSLFWYQQALGQGPEFLTYFQNEAQLDKSGLPSDRFFAERPEGSVSTLKIQRTQQEDSAVYLCASSLAHYEQYFGPGTRLTVT.